This T cell receptor (beta chain) is drawn from a study of yellow fever vaccine responses in identical twins. General study points: Reportedly, the response of twins' T cells to the vaccine seemed partly convergent, partly personalized.

Details on this clonotype: Its specificity is not known.

MiXCR was run by TCRdb on the RT-PCR reads, yielding one entry per CDR3 protein. Counted here are around 3,000 distinct CDR3 sequences, about 85% occurring once; the ten biggest clones make up about 2.5%. With V trimmed by 3 bases and J by 0 bases, 4 bases remained unmatched. This CDR3 has 15 residues. CDR1 is SQVTM and CDR2 is ANQGSEA in the germline V gene. The sequencing here drew on T cells from blood (PBMCs), unsorted or a sorted subset (not recorded which), taken before or after yellow fever vaccination (not recorded which). The TCR sequence derives from a woman between 18 and 29 years old who received the yellow fever vaccine. The chain links TRBV29-1 to TRBJ2-1; TRBD1 matches at 8 bases. The CDR3 region is CSVDSQGASYNEQFF. The CDR3 DNA reads TGCAGCGTTGACTCCCAGGGGGCCTCCTACAATGAGCAGTTCTTC.